This T cell receptor beta chain was obtained from a study of cytomegalovirus exposure and HLA in healthy donors. The V gene lost 4 bases and the J gene lost 1 base, with 8 bases spanning the gap. The length of the CDR3 is 13 residues. Per the germline V gene, CDR1 is MNHNS and CDR2 is SASEGT. Among the 110 or so subjects of the validation cohort, separate from the approximately 670-subject first cohort, were the donors. Here immunoSEQ multiplex PCR was the method, and the copy in TCRdb shows in-frame clones only, minus some. The table has 220,000 or so clones, about 89% seen once. The TCR comes from a woman aged 18-30 years in good health and CMV-seronegative. The sample consisted of PBMCs. J is TRBJ2-7 and V is TRBV6-1; D remains unclear. The CDR3 bases are TGTGCCAGCAGTGTCAGCGCTTCCTACGAGCAGTACTTC. It yields the protein CASSVSASYEQYF.